Each of the 18 T cell receptor beta chains below was sequenced from the same sample in a study of blood T cell repertoires in COVID-19. Method: immunoSEQ multiplex PCR; TCRdb's copy keeps in-frame clones and lacks some. The sample carries about 370,000 clones, 85% to 90% recorded once. Sequencing was performed on PBMCs or T cells enriched from blood (not recorded which). Receptors originate from a man between 18 and 35 years old who had recovered from COVID-19.

This chain joins TRBV18 and TRBJ1-4; a weak D match, TRBD1 (6 bases). V dropped 4 bases and J dropped 7 bases, with 16 bases sitting between them. The CDR3 length is 15 residues. In germline, CDR1 is KGHSH, CDR2 LQKENI. CDR3 nucleotides: TGTGCCAGCTCACTACCCGGGACACCGTCTGAAAAACTGTTTTTT. It specifies CASSLPGTPSEKLFF.

The genes are TRBV3-1 (or the pseudogene TRBV3-2) and TRBJ2-7; 7 bases align to TRBD1. Per germline, CDR1 LGHDT and CDR2 YNNKEL (reference sequence). The CDR3 loop spans 15 amino acids. V trimming: 4 bases; J trimming: 4 bases; junction bases outside the gene matches: 10. The CDR3 loop is CASSLRRQGPYEQYF. DNA of the CDR3: TGTGCCAGCAGCCTAAGGAGACAGGGCCCTTACGAGCAGTACTTC.

The chain recombines TRBV6-5 with TRBJ2-1; D not certain. V lost 4 bases, J lost 5 bases, and 9 bases lay in between. Looked up from germline, CDR1 is MNHEY and CDR2 is SVGAGI. The CDR3 loop spans 13 amino acids. CDR3 amino acids: CASSSVINNEQFF. The CDR3 DNA reads TGTGCCAGCAGTTCAGTTATCAACAATGAGCAGTTCTTC.

CDR3 sequence reads: CASSSYPQVHTEAFF. CDR3 sequence (DNA): TGTGCCAGCAGTTCTTACCCGCAGGTCCACACTGAAGCTTTCTTT. V usage is TRBV6-2 or TRBV6-3 and J usage is TRBJ1-1; D is ambiguous. Trimming stripped 4 bases from V and 3 bases from J, with 15 bases between. CDR3 length: 15 amino acids. Looked up from germline, CDR1 is MNHEY and CDR2 is SVGEGT.

The chain links TRBV3-1 (or the pseudogene TRBV3-2) to TRBJ1-6; 7 bases align to TRBD1. This CDR3 spans 14 amino acids. V shed 4 bases, J shed 8 bases, and the junction held 5 bases outside the gene matches. Germline V lookup: CDR1 LGHDT, CDR2 YNNKEL (reference sequence). The CDR3 sequence: CASSRRGTDSPLHF. DNA of the CDR3: TGTGCCAGCAGCCGCAGGGGGACAGATTCACCCCTCCACTTT.

This clone was counted between two and nine times. V and J are TRBV27 and TRBJ2-7, with 10 bases fitting TRBD1. The ends lost 5 bases at V and 6 bases at J; junction bases unmatched: 10. The CDR3 loop spans 15 amino acids. Germline assignment: CDR1 MNHEY and CDR2 SMNVEV (reference sequence). CDR3 nucleotides: TGTGCCAGCAGTCTTTCCGGGACAGGGGACGCCGAGCAGTACTTC. Amino acid sequence: CASSLSGTGDAEQYF.

This rearrangement joins TRBV7-6 to TRBJ2-7; TRBD1 is a possible D gene (5 bases). Germline assignment: CDR1 SGHVS and CDR2 FNYEAQ. Trimming stripped 0 bases from V and 0 bases from J, with 9 bases between. The CDR3 totals 15 residues. The CDR3 coding sequence is TGTGCCAGCAGCTTAGCGATAACAGGCTCCTACGAGCAGTACTTC. Amino acids: CASSLAITGSYEQYF.

A note on this clone: This same CDR3 is encoded by further DNA sequences in the sample. The gene calls are TRBV5-1 and TRBJ1-1; 8 nucleotides match TRBD1. From germline, CDR1 is SGHRS and CDR2 YFSETQ. V gave up 4 bases and J gave up 1 base; unmatched junction bases: 3. The CDR3 is 14 amino acids. CDR3 residues: CASSPGTGNTEAFF. The DNA for the CDR3 is TGCGCCAGCAGCCCCGGGACAGGGAACACTGAAGCTTTCTTT.

The gene calls are TRBV4-1 and TRBJ1-1, with no clear D. CDR3 length: 13 amino acids. The V end lost 4 bases, the J end lost 5 bases, and 11 bases lay between the germline ends. Germline CDR1 is MGHRA and CDR2 is YSYEKL. The CDR3 sequence: CASSPLGRTEAFF. CDR3 sequence (DNA): TGCGCCAGCAGCCCCCTAGGCCGGACTGAAGCTTTCTTT.

This clone was observed a single time. The chain employs TRBV6-2 or TRBV6-3 and TRBJ1-5; 8 bases line up with TRBD1. CDR3 length: 16 residues. V trimming: 6 bases; J trimming: 4 bases; junction bases outside the gene matches: 11. Germline values: CDR1 MNHEY, CDR2 SVGEGT. CDR3 sequence reads: CASSELGQGRNQPQHF. The CDR3 DNA is TGTGCCAGCAGCGAACTCGGACAGGGAAGGAATCAGCCCCAGCATTTT.

The chain employs TRBV19 and TRBJ2-4; the D gene is possibly TRBD2 (5 bases). This CDR3 is built from 16 residues. Germline CDR1 LNHDA, CDR2 SQIVND (reference sequence). V was shortened by 2 bases and J by 0 bases, with 11 bases between the two germline ends. As DNA, the CDR3 is TGTGCCAGTAGTATATTCGGGGATCTAGCCAAAAACATTCAGTACTTC. The encoded protein is CASSIFGDLAKNIQYF.

The CDR3 DNA is TGTGCCAGCAGCTTAGTGGCTAGCGGGAGACTGGCCTACGAGCAGTACTTC. Its translation: CASSLVASGRLAYEQYF. The J gene is TRBJ2-7, the V gene TRBV13; 10 bases are a match to TRBD2. The CDR3 is made up of 17 amino acids. Germline CDR1 reads PRHDT; CDR2 reads FYEKMQ (reference sequence). V lost 1 base to trimming and J lost 2 bases; unmatched junction nucleotides: 8.

The chain combines TRBV19 with TRBJ1-2, with D perhaps matching TRBD1 (6 bases). The ends were cut back, 5 bases at V and 1 base at J, with 17 bases in the middle. Looked up from germline, CDR1 is LNHDA and CDR2 is SQIVND (reference sequence). The CDR3 consists of 16 residues. The CDR3 bases are TGTGCCAGTAGTCCCCCACCTCGGACAGATAACTATGGCTACACCTTC. This gives the protein CASSPPPRTDNYGYTF.

The J gene is TRBJ1-3, the V gene TRBV19; a possible D gene is TRBD1 (5 bases). Looked up from germline, CDR1 is LNHDA and CDR2 is SQIVND (reference sequence). V was shortened by 3 bases and J by 0 bases, with 15 bases between the two germline ends. This CDR3 comprises 17 residues. CDR3 bases: TGTGCCAGTAGTATCCGCTCGACAGTGATCTCTGGAAACACCATATATTTT. Translation: CASSIRSTVISGNTIYF.

This chain joins TRBV6-5 and TRBJ1-2, with 8 bases lining up with TRBD1. CDR3 size: 15 residues. CDR1 and CDR2 (germline): MNHEY, SVGAGI. J lost 6 bases, V lost 4 bases, and 10 bases had no gene match. The CDR3 loop is CASSSGTGDYDGYTF. In nucleotides, the CDR3 is TGTGCCAGCAGTTCAGGGACAGGCGATTATGATGGCTACACCTTC.

The rearrangement links TRBV19 to TRBJ1-5, with a tentative D call TRBD1 (6 bases). The CDR3 is made up of 16 amino acids. Trimming took 7 bases from V and 0 from J, leaving 16 bases between them. Germline V CDR1 and CDR2: LNHDA, SQIVND (reference sequence). CDR3 amino acids: CASNPWGGGSNQPQHF. CDR3 in DNA: TGTGCCAGTAACCCGTGGGGGGGCGGTAGCAATCAGCCCCAGCATTTT. Variable domain in full (rest from reference TRBV19 and TRBJ1-5): DGGITQSPKYLFRKEGQNVTLSCEQNLNHDAMYWYRQDPGQGLRLIYYSQIVNDFQKGDIAEGYSVSREKKESFPLTVTSAQKNPTAFYLCASNPWGGGSNQPQHFGDGTRLSIL.

The chain uses TRBV9 and TRBJ2-3, with D possibly TRBD1 on 6 matching bases. Trimming took off 4 bases at V and 5 bases at J, with 8 bases between the two ends. CDR1 and CDR2 from the germline V gene are SGDLS and YYNGEE. The CDR3 contains 12 residues. The CDR3 here is CASSKGEDTQYF. CDR3 sequence (DNA): TGTGCCAGCAGCAAGGGGGAAGATACGCAGTATTTT.

This clone occurred a few times. This chain connects TRBV9 to TRBJ1-6; D uncertain. Germline-derived CDR1 and CDR2 are SGDLS and YYNGEE. The CDR3 covers 14 residues. The V end lost 0 bases, the J end lost 7 bases, and 8 bases lay between the germline ends. CDR3 nucleotides: TGTGCCAGCAGCGTAGACTACGGAAATTCACCCCTCCACTTT. Its protein is CASSVDYGNSPLHF.